Following are 17 T cell receptor beta chains from one sample sequenced in a study of cytomegalovirus exposure and HLA in healthy donors. Clones were read by immunoSEQ multiplex PCR, and TCRdb kept only the in-frame ones, dropping some. The sample carries more than 90,000 clones, approximately 90% recorded once. What was sequenced was PBMCs. These receptors all come from a man younger than 30 in good health and CMV-seronegative.

The rearrangement joins TRBV6-5 to TRBJ1-2; the match to TRBD1 covers 8 bases. The CDR3 has 14 amino acids. J was trimmed by 6 bases and V by 7 bases; bases with no gene match: 10. The V gene's germline CDR1 is MNHEY and CDR2 SVGAGI. The CDR3 DNA reads TGTGCCAGCACTCTACAGGGGGGCCGCGATGGCTACACCTTC. Translation: CASTLQGGRDGYTF.

CDR3 nucleotide sequence: TGTGCCACCAGCAGAGATCGAGGCAGGGGGCGTAGCTACGAGCAGTACTTC. Residues: CATSRDRGRGRSYEQYF. The rearrangement uses TRBV15 and TRBJ2-7; 8 bases fit TRBD1. This CDR3 contains 17 residues. Germline V CDR1 and CDR2: LNHNV, YYDKDF (reference sequence). V dropped 0 bases and J dropped 3; count of bases not matched to a gene: 10.

This sequence joins TRBV25-1 and TRBJ2-7; the match to TRBD1 covers 8 bases. The germline V gene has CDR1 MGHDK and CDR2 SYGVNS. J gave up 4 bases and V 5 bases, and 10 bases lay outside the gene matches. The CDR3 totals 15 residues. The DNA of the CDR3 is TGTGCCAGCAGTCCCCAGGGGGCCACGTCGTACGAGCAGTACTTC. It yields the protein CASSPQGATSYEQYF.

The chain carries TRBV19 and TRBJ1-2, with TRBD1 matching over 8 bases. Germline assignment: CDR1 LNHDA and CDR2 SQIVND (reference sequence). The CDR3 is 16 residues long. V shed 1 base, J shed 4 bases, and the junction held 8 bases outside the gene matches. CDR3 protein: CASSIGLVTGAYGYTF. The DNA for the CDR3 is TGTGCCAGTAGTATAGGCCTCGTGACAGGGGCCTATGGCTACACCTTC. The full variable domain, completed using reference TRBV19 and TRBJ1-2, is DGGITQSPKYLFRKEGQNVTLSCEQNLNHDAMYWYRQDPGQGLRLIYYSQIVNDFQKGDIAEGYSVSREKKESFPLTVTSAQKNPTAFYLCASSIGLVTGAYGYTFGSGTRLTVV.

The rearrangement links TRBV28 to TRBJ2-7; 9 bases agree with TRBD1. Germline CDR1 MDHEN, CDR2 SYDVKM. This CDR3 comprises 15 residues. The ends lost 6 bases at V and 6 bases at J; junction bases unmatched: 12. The CDR3 DNA sequence: TGTGCCAGCAGGGGGCCGGCGGGACAGGGTTTCGAGCAGTACTTC. Protein product: CASRGPAGQGFEQYF.

This clone is labeled as medium-sized. The chain couples TRBV9 to TRBJ1-1; D remains ambiguous. CDR1 SGDLS and CDR2 YYNGEE come from the germline V gene. The length of the CDR3 is 12 residues. The V and J ends lost 6 bases and 7 bases respectively, with 13 bases between them. Here the CDR3 DNA reads TGTGCCAGCACCTCCGTCAGAGGTGAAGCTTTCTTT. Translation: CASTSVRGEAFF.

CDR3 protein: CASRDNVVYEQYF. The CDR3 DNA sequence: TGTGCCAGCCGGGACAATGTGGTGTACGAGCAGTACTTC. V and J are TRBV28 and TRBJ2-7; TRBD1 is a possible D gene (6 bases). Germline V gene data show CDR1 as MDHEN and CDR2 as SYDVKM. V was pared by 8 bases and J by 4 bases, with 15 bases between. The CDR3 is made up of 13 amino acids.

The chain carries TRBV27 and TRBJ1-2; a possible D gene is TRBD1 (6 bases). V was pared by 2 bases and J by 5 bases, with 9 bases between. CDR3 size: 13 residues. Germline values: CDR1 MNHEY, CDR2 SMNVEV (reference sequence). CDR3 protein: CASSLARGYGYTF. Written as DNA, the CDR3 is TGTGCCAGCAGTTTAGCCAGGGGTTATGGCTACACCTTC.

This clone turned up a few times. J is TRBJ1-2 and V is TRBV6-5, with 7 bases matching TRBD1. The trim removed 2 bases at V and 7 bases at J, leaving 4 bases unmatched. The CDR3 is 13 residues long. Germline CDR1 is MNHEY and CDR2 is SVGAGI. The DNA for the CDR3 is TGTGCCAGCAGTTACACAGGGGAAAGTGGCTACACCTTC. Protein product: CASSYTGESGYTF.

This clone was counted once. This chain links TRBV6-6 with TRBJ1-3; 10 nucleotides match TRBD1. V dropped 6 bases and J dropped 1; count of bases not matched to a gene: 6. This CDR3 spans 16 amino acids. The germline V gene has CDR1 MNHNY and CDR2 SVGAGI (reference sequence). The CDR3 coding sequence is TGTGCCAGCAGCAGGGACAGGGGAACTTCTGGAAACACCATATATTTT. It specifies CASSRDRGTSGNTIYF.

This clone has a single count. V is TRBV28 and J is TRBJ1-5, with D perhaps TRBD1 (5 bases). The CDR3 consists of 13 residues. V lost 3 bases and J 5 bases, leaving 8 bases between the germline ends. CDR1 is MDHEN, CDR2 SYDVKM, per germline. The CDR3 DNA is TGTGCCAGCAGTTTGGGGCTCGATCAGCCCCAGCATTTT. This sequence encodes CASSLGLDQPQHF.

The chain combines TRBV5-1 with TRBJ2-7; a weak D match, TRBD1 (7 bases). The CDR3 has 16 residues. CDR1 and CDR2 (germline): SGHRS, YFSETQ. V was cut by 5 bases and J by 2 bases, with 20 bases left in between. The CDR3 nucleotides read TGCGCCAGCAGTCGACAGGGAGGCGCGACCACCTACGAGCAGTACTTC. Amino acid sequence: CASSRQGGATTYEQYF.

The V and J genes are TRBV27 and TRBJ2-5; possible D gene TRBD2, 6 bases. The V gene lost 6 bases and the J gene lost 5 bases, with 13 bases spanning the gap. Germline CDR1 reads MNHEY; CDR2 reads SMNVEV (reference sequence). The CDR3 has 13 amino acids. Written as DNA, the CDR3 is TGTGCCAGCAGCAGACTAGTAGGGGAGACCCAGTACTTC. This codes for CASSRLVGETQYF.

The chain has TRBV6-1 and TRBJ1-2; D not certain. The V gene's germline CDR1 is MNHNS and CDR2 SASEGT. V gave up 6 bases and J gave up 6 bases, with 11 bases separating them. The CDR3 is 12 residues long. The CDR3 reads CASRQDRDGYTF. For the CDR3, the DNA is TGTGCCAGCAGACAAGATCGGGATGGCTACACCTTC.

The chain joins TRBV5-4 to TRBJ2-7, with 12 bases that match TRBD2. V lost 0 bases, J lost 3 bases, and 4 bases stayed unmatched. Germline V CDR1 and CDR2: SGHNT, YYREEE (reference sequence). The CDR3 extends over 16 amino acids. Here the CDR3 reads CASSLDLAGGSYEQYF. Here the CDR3 DNA reads TGTGCCAGCAGCTTGGATCTAGCGGGGGGGAGCTACGAGCAGTACTTC.

This clone was counted only a few times. The chain couples TRBV14 to TRBJ2-3; 9 nucleotides match TRBD1. The CDR3 is 13 residues long. Germline trimming cut 4 bases from V and 8 bases from J; bases unmatched to any gene: 4. Germline values: CDR1 SGHDN, CDR2 FVKESK. The CDR3 loop is CASSRDRVTTQYF. Here the CDR3 DNA reads TGTGCCAGCAGCCGGGACAGGGTTACTACGCAGTATTTT. The entire variable domain, with the rest obtained from reference TRBV14 and TRBJ2-3, is as follows: EAGVTQFPSHSVIEKGQTVTLRCDPISGHDNLYWYRRVMGKEIKFLLHFVKESKQDESGMPNNRFLAERTGGTYSTLKVQPAELEDSGVYFCASSRDRVTTQYFGPGTRLTVL.

The V call is TRBV5-4, the J call TRBJ2-7; 15 bases map to TRBD2. The CDR3 totals 16 residues. CDR1 is SGHNT, CDR2 YYREEE, per germline (reference sequence). V shed 3 bases and J 4 bases; nucleotides not matched to a gene: 5. For the CDR3, the DNA is TGTGCCAGCAGCTCGCGGACTAGCGGGAGGGCTTACGAGCAGTACTTC. Protein: CASSSRTSGRAYEQYF.